This entry is about one TCR beta chain. Its antigen is unidentified. TCRdb's table, derived via immunoSEQ multiplex PCR, lists solely in-frame clones and lacks some. The table lists about 97,000 clones, approximately 90% of them singletons. The source of the sample is a study of T cell responses to AZD1222 COVID-19 vaccine. At the level of the study: Pooled in the analysis were second doses at about 4 or about 12 weeks. The study's findings and limits: The sample set comprised mostly white British donors with more females, and clonal diversity was possibly underestimated.

This CDR3 is 15 amino acids long. Germline-derived CDR1 and CDR2 are MNHEY and SVGEGT. V was clipped by 0 bases and J by 7 bases; unmatched bases: 3. The sequencing used peripheral blood, collected on day 0 of AZD1222 vaccination. The clonotype originates from an adult in good health. V is TRBV6-2 or TRBV6-3 and J is TRBJ1-4, with TRBD1 identical over 9 bases. CDR3 sequence (DNA): TGTGCCAGCAGTTACTCCGGGACAGGGACTGAAAAACTGTTTTTT. Residues: CASSYSGTGTEKLFF.